What follows are 7 T cell receptor beta chains derived from one specimen sequenced in a study of cytomegalovirus exposure and HLA in healthy donors. PCR used 60 Vbeta primers and 13 Jbeta primers. The assay was immunoSEQ multiplex PCR, and TCRdb's table has in-frame clones only and misses some. The profile shows about 170,000 clones, approximately 80% of them singletons. Specimen: PBMCs. Every receptor here comes from a boy younger than 10 in good health and CMV-seronegative.

The J gene is TRBJ1-1, the V gene TRBV2, with a possible D match to TRBD1 (6 bases). Germline V gene lookup returns CDR1 SNHLY and CDR2 FYNNEI. V was trimmed by 5 bases and J by 1 base, leaving 8 bases between them. The length of the CDR3 is 13 residues. In nucleotides, the CDR3 is TGTGCCAGCAGTACCAGGGGGAACACTGAAGCTTTCTTT. The encoded protein is CASSTRGNTEAFF.

This chain uses TRBV9 with TRBJ2-5, with 9 bases identical to TRBD1. Germline lookup yields CDR1 SGDLS and CDR2 YYNGEE. Trimming removed 3 bases from V and 4 bases from J; junction bases left unmatched: 13. The CDR3 length is 17 residues. The CDR3 is CASSADLGTGLPETQYF. The CDR3, as DNA: TGTGCCAGCAGCGCTGATTTGGGGACAGGGCTTCCAGAGACCCAGTACTTC.

This clone was picked up one time. The gene calls are TRBV10-3 and TRBJ2-2; possibly TRBD2 for D (5 bases). CDR3 size: 14 residues. The V end lost 2 bases, the J end lost 4 bases, and 8 bases lay between the germline ends. Germline assignment: CDR1 ENHRY and CDR2 SYGVKD. This CDR3 is CAISEASGTGELFF. In DNA, the CDR3 is TGTGCCATCAGTGAGGCGAGCGGCACCGGGGAGCTGTTTTTT.

The J gene is TRBJ2-7, the V gene TRBV23-1, with TRBD1 identical over 10 bases. TRBV23-1 is noted as an ORF with a role that remains uncertain. Germline trimming cut 4 bases from V and 6 bases from J; bases unmatched to any gene: 6. The CDR3 is made up of 14 amino acids. The CDR3 nucleotides are TGCGCCAGCAGTCTTCCGGGACAGGGGACCGAGCAGTACTTC. This translates into CASSLPGQGTEQYF.

Concerning this clone: Other DNA sequences in the same sample also yield this CDR3. The gene calls are TRBV7-2 and TRBJ2-7; possible D gene TRBD2, 5 bases. This CDR3 has 14 residues. Germline loops: CDR1 SGHTA, CDR2 FQGNSA. Between the trimmed V and J ends, which lost 2 bases and 5 bases, there was a span of 13 bases. The CDR3 reads CASSLWGVLNEQYF. CDR3 DNA: TGTGCCAGCAGCTTATGGGGAGTGTTAAACGAGCAGTACTTC.

This clone was seen more than once but under ten times. Other DNA variants within this sample encode the same CDR3. The genes are TRBV5-6 and TRBJ1-1; TRBD1 agrees at 7 bases. Germline CDR1 reads SGHDT; CDR2 reads YYEEEE. The CDR3 has 15 amino acids. V lost 4 bases, J lost 0 bases, and 6 bases stayed unmatched. The CDR3 protein is CASSPYRGMNTEAFF. DNA of the CDR3: TGTGCCAGCAGCCCATACAGGGGCATGAACACTGAAGCTTTCTTT.

The CDR3 bases are TGTGCCAGTAGTATTGAACCAAACAGGGCTTGGGAGACCCAGTACTTC. It translates to CASSIEPNRAWETQYF. The rearrangement links TRBV19 to TRBJ2-5; D may be TRBD1 (6 bases). The CDR3 extends over 16 amino acids. The germline V gene encodes CDR1 LNHDA and CDR2 SQIVND (reference sequence). V was clipped by 3 bases and J by 5 bases, with 19 bases between them.